These 20 T cell receptor beta chains originate from one sample sequenced in a study of cytomegalovirus exposure and HLA in healthy donors. The repertoire was sequenced with immunoSEQ multiplex PCR; TCRdb's copy has only in-frame clones and lacks some. Among approximately 58,000 clones listed, 95% were seen once. Sequencing was performed on PBMCs. These receptors originate from a woman between 18 and 29 years old in good health and CMV-seropositive.

This clone was observed a single time. J is TRBJ1-2 and V is TRBV4-3; D gene ambiguous. This CDR3 contains 11 residues. Germline-derived CDR1 and CDR2 are LGHNA and YSLEER. Trimming left V 0 bases short and J 8 bases short, with 4 bases between. The CDR3, as DNA: TGCGCCAGCAGCCAAGATGCGGGCTACACCTTC. Its translation: CASSQDAGYTF.

The chain recombines TRBV18 with TRBJ1-4; maybe TRBD1 (6 bases). V was trimmed by 3 bases and J by 2 bases, leaving 7 bases between them. Germline V gene lookup returns CDR1 KGHSH and CDR2 LQKENI. CDR3 length: 14 amino acids. Written as DNA, the CDR3 is TGTGCCAGCTCACCGGGGGCGACTAATGAAAAACTGTTTTTT. Protein sequence: CASSPGATNEKLFF.

The chain uses TRBV6-5 and TRBJ1-4, with D perhaps TRBD1 (6 bases). Trimming shortened V by 6 bases and J by 6 bases, and 14 bases separated the two germline ends. This CDR3 has 14 residues. Germline V gene data show CDR1 as MNHEY and CDR2 as SVGAGI. Here the CDR3 reads CASRYKGGDEKLFF. DNA of the CDR3: TGTGCCAGCAGATACAAAGGGGGGGATGAAAAACTGTTTTTT.

The chain is built from TRBV9 and TRBJ2-5, with TRBD1 matching 8 bases. Germline V CDR1 and CDR2: SGDLS, YYNGEE. The CDR3 spans 14 residues. V dropped 0 bases and J dropped 3; count of bases not matched to a gene: 1. The CDR3 protein is CASSVADREETQYF. CDR3 DNA sequence: TGTGCCAGCAGCGTAGCGGACAGGGAAGAGACCCAGTACTTC.

The genes are TRBV28 and TRBJ1-2; the D is unclear. V dropped 2 bases and J dropped 4 bases, with 14 bases sitting between them. The germline V gene has CDR1 MDHEN and CDR2 SYDVKM. The CDR3 runs to 15 residues. The CDR3: CASSLEGRSSYGYTF. For the CDR3, the DNA is TGTGCCAGCAGTTTAGAGGGTCGCTCTAGCTATGGCTACACCTTC.

V gene TRBV6-5 combines with J gene TRBJ1-5, with D perhaps matching TRBD1 (6 bases). The germline CDR1 and CDR2 sequences are MNHEY and SVGAGI. The CDR3 covers 14 residues. Trimming cost V 6 bases and J 7 bases, with 16 bases left between them. The CDR3 spells CASRPTGNGQPQHF. The CDR3 nucleotides read TGTGCCAGCAGACCCACAGGGAACGGGCAGCCCCAGCATTTT.

The V and J genes are TRBV6-1 and TRBJ2-3; 10 nucleotides align to TRBD2. Germline loops: CDR1 MNHNS, CDR2 SASEGT. The ends lost 7 bases at V and 6 bases at J; junction bases unmatched: 1. The CDR3 extends over 12 amino acids. DNA for the CDR3: TGTGCCAGCACACTAGCGGGGGATACGCAGTATTTT. Translating gives CASTLAGDTQYF.

This sequence joins TRBV5-1 and TRBJ2-5; 8 bases agree with TRBD2. CDR1 is SGHRS, CDR2 YFSETQ, per germline. V dropped 1 base and J dropped 3; count of bases not matched to a gene: 8. The CDR3 spans 16 residues. The CDR3 is CASSLLVAGGEETQYF. The DNA for the CDR3 is TGCGCCAGCAGCTTGTTAGTTGCGGGAGGAGAAGAGACCCAGTACTTC.

J is TRBJ1-1 and V is TRBV6-6; 7 nucleotides match TRBD1. CDR3 length: 15 amino acids. V trimming: 5 bases; J trimming: 4 bases; junction bases outside the gene matches: 10. Looked up from germline, CDR1 is MNHNY and CDR2 is SVGAGI (reference sequence). The DNA for the CDR3 is TGTGCCAGCAGTCTAAATACAGGGGCAGGCACTGAAGCTTTCTTT. It translates to CASSLNTGAGTEAFF.

V and J are TRBV5-6 and TRBJ1-3, with TRBD1 matching 9 bases. V trimming: 3 bases; J trimming: 0 bases; junction bases outside the gene matches: 7. This CDR3 spans 17 amino acids. From germline, CDR1 is SGHDT and CDR2 YYEEEE. CDR3: CASSSGQGKNSGNTIYF. In DNA, the CDR3 is TGTGCCAGCAGCTCAGGACAGGGGAAAAACTCTGGAAACACCATATATTTT.

The V call is TRBV4-1, the J call TRBJ2-5; tentatively, D is TRBD2 (6 bases). Trimming left V 0 bases short and J 5 bases short, with 13 bases between. The CDR3 runs to 15 residues. Looked up from germline, CDR1 is MGHRA and CDR2 is YSYEKL. The CDR3 here is CASSQEEGAPETQYF. The CDR3 DNA reads TGCGCCAGCAGCCAAGAGGAGGGAGCCCCGGAGACCCAGTACTTC.

This chain joins TRBV9 and TRBJ1-6; D is uncertain. CDR1 and CDR2 (germline): SGDLS, YYNGEE. CDR3 length: 13 amino acids. V was trimmed by 0 bases and J by 10 bases, leaving 8 bases between them. The CDR3: CASSVEGGSPLHF. CDR3 nucleotides: TGTGCCAGCAGCGTAGAGGGAGGATCACCCCTCCACTTT.

J is TRBJ2-5 and V is TRBV29-1; 7 bases match TRBD2. V trimming: 6 bases; J trimming: 1 base; junction bases outside the gene matches: 5. Germline values: CDR1 SQVTM, CDR2 ANQGSEA. This CDR3 contains 13 residues. CDR3 amino acids: CSVRGRAQETQYF. The CDR3 DNA sequence: TGCAGCGTCCGGGGGAGGGCCCAAGAGACCCAGTACTTC.

This clone was recorded only once. J is TRBJ2-3 and V is TRBV28; TRBD1 might be the D (6 bases). The CDR3 is 12 residues long. Trimming pared 2 bases from V and 7 bases from J, leaving 7 bases between. The germline V gene has CDR1 MDHEN and CDR2 SYDVKM. CDR3 bases: TGTGCCAGCAGTTTAAGGGGGAATACGCAGTATTTT. Protein product: CASSLRGNTQYF.

The CDR3 is CASSETQGAENIQYF. CDR3 nucleotides: TGTGCCAGCAGTGAGACACAGGGGGCGGAAAACATTCAGTACTTC. The V and J genes are TRBV6-1 and TRBJ2-4; 9 bases agree with TRBD1. CDR3 size: 15 residues. Per the germline V gene, CDR1 is MNHNS and CDR2 is SASEGT. V was clipped by 3 bases and J by 5 bases; unmatched bases: 5.

The chain has TRBV30 and TRBJ1-2; 8 nucleotides align to TRBD1. CDR3 length: 13 residues. The trim removed 3 bases at V and 5 bases at J, leaving 5 bases unmatched. The V gene's germline CDR1 is GTSNPN and CDR2 SVGIG (reference sequence). The CDR3 coding sequence is TGTGCCTGGAGCGAGGGACAGGTGTATGGCTACACCTTC. This codes for CAWSEGQVYGYTF. Together with reference TRBV30 and TRBJ1-2, the CDR3 gives the full variable domain: SQTIHQWPATLVQPVGSPLSLECTVEGTSNPNLYWYRQAAGRGLQLLFYSVGIGQISSEVPQNLSASRPQDRQFILSSKKLLLSDSGFYLCAWSEGQVYGYTFGSGTRLTVV.

The chain recombines TRBV5-8 with TRBJ2-5; 10 nucleotides line up with TRBD2. J gave up 0 bases and V 0 bases, and 2 bases lay outside the gene matches. The length of the CDR3 is 16 residues. The germline V gene has CDR1 SGHTS and CDR2 YDEGEE. The CDR3 DNA reads TGTGCCAGCAGCTTGGGGCTAGCGGGGGACCAAGAGACCCAGTACTTC. The encoded protein is CASSLGLAGDQETQYF.

J is TRBJ2-3 and V is TRBV6-1, with 12 bases lining up with TRBD2. The CDR3 sequence is 16 residues long. With V trimmed by 4 bases and J by 5 bases, 7 bases remained unmatched. Germline V CDR1 and CDR2: MNHNS, SASEGT. The CDR3 protein is CASSADLAGGRDTQYF. CDR3 bases: TGTGCCAGCAGTGCCGATCTAGCGGGAGGGCGAGATACGCAGTATTTT.

The chain couples TRBV27 to TRBJ2-7; 12 bases map to TRBD2. Germline assignment: CDR1 MNHEY and CDR2 SMNVEV (reference sequence). This CDR3 contains 16 residues. The ends lost 3 bases at V and 2 bases at J; junction bases unmatched: 5. CDR3 coding DNA: TGTGCCAGCAGTTTGGGGACTAGCGGGCCCGCCTACGAGCAGTACTTC. As protein: CASSLGTSGPAYEQYF.

The chain links TRBV15 to TRBJ2-1; 7 nucleotides align to TRBD2. The CDR3 totals 18 residues. From germline, CDR1 is LNHNV and CDR2 YYDKDF (reference sequence). The trim removed 0 bases at V and 6 bases at J, leaving 14 bases unmatched. CDR3 sequence: CATSREGLGAGFGNEQFF. Here the CDR3 DNA reads TGTGCCACCAGCAGAGAGGGGCTAGGAGCGGGATTCGGCAATGAGCAGTTCTTC.